Following are 17 T cell receptor beta chains from one sample sequenced in a study of PD-L1 blockade in urothelial cancer. Time point of the sample: peripheral blood 6 weeks after treatment start. Assay used: immunoSEQ multiplex PCR; TCRdb lists only in-frame clones, some missing. Of more than 60,000 clones in the sample, around nine tenths were seen once. This specimen was PBMCs, taken around atezolizumab (anti-PD-L1) treatment. These receptors came from a man aged 60 to 69 with urothelial cancer.

The J gene is TRBJ2-3, the V gene TRBV4-3; 12 bases agree with TRBD2. Germline CDR1 and CDR2: LGHNA and YSLEER. With V trimmed by 5 bases and J by 4 bases, 7 bases remained unmatched. CDR3 length equals 16 residues. In nucleotides, the CDR3 is TGCGCCAGCAGCACATTGACTAGCGGGAGCTCAGATACGCAGTATTTT. Its protein is CASSTLTSGSSDTQYF.

V usage is TRBV6-5 and J usage is TRBJ2-7; D perhaps matches TRBD2 (6 bases). Trimming shortened V by 10 bases and J by 0 bases, and 10 bases separated the two germline ends. From germline, CDR1 is MNHEY and CDR2 SVGAGI. The CDR3 consists of 12 residues. The CDR3 loop is CAITGSSYEQYF. The CDR3 nucleotides are TGTGCCATAACCGGGAGCTCCTACGAGCAGTACTTC.

This clone showed up just a few times. This chain uses TRBV4-2 with TRBJ1-1, with D maybe TRBD1 (6 bases). This CDR3 spans 14 amino acids. Trimming took off 4 bases at V and 3 bases at J, with 12 bases between the two ends. The germline gives CDR1 LGHNA, CDR2 YNFKEQ. In nucleotides, the CDR3 is TGTGCCAGCAGCCGAGGGGGTAAGGACACTGAAGCTTTCTTT. This codes for CASSRGGKDTEAFF.

The chain links TRBV6-6 to TRBJ1-1, with D unresolved. Deletions cut 6 bases from V and 7 bases from J, with 21 bases between. Germline V gene data show CDR1 as MNHNY and CDR2 as SVGAGI (reference sequence). This CDR3 comprises 15 residues. The CDR3 coding sequence is TGTGCCAGCAGGTTTGCCGGGTCGGGGTTTGTTGAAGCTTTCTTT. It yields the protein CASRFAGSGFVEAFF.

The V call is TRBV19, the J call TRBJ1-4; tentative D call: TRBD1 (6 bases). V was pared by 5 bases and J by 8 bases, with 15 bases between. The CDR3 contains 14 residues. CDR1 is LNHDA and CDR2 is SQIVND in the germline V gene (reference sequence). The CDR3 coding sequence is TGTGCCAGTAGTCTACACAGGGATACGGAAAAACTGTTTTTT. Encoded protein: CASSLHRDTEKLFF.

This clone was observed a single time. The chain has TRBV25-1 and TRBJ1-2; 8 nucleotides align to TRBD1. With V trimmed by 3 bases and J by 8 bases, 8 bases remained unmatched. The CDR3 contains 14 residues. Germline V gives CDR1 MGHDK, CDR2 SYGVNS. CDR3 protein: CASSDSTGVRGYTF. The CDR3 nucleotides read TGTGCCAGCAGTGATTCGACAGGGGTGAGGGGCTACACCTTC.

The chain is built from TRBV6-5 and TRBJ1-5; D is uncertain. Germline values: CDR1 MNHEY, CDR2 SVGAGI. Between the trimmed V and J ends, which lost 0 bases and 4 bases, there was a span of 7 bases. This CDR3 is built from 14 residues. The CDR3 region is CASSYSSGNQPQHF. The DNA for the CDR3 is TGTGCCAGCAGTTACTCGAGTGGTAATCAGCCCCAGCATTTT.

The genes are TRBV5-4 and TRBJ1-2, with 8 positions matching TRBD1. After removal of 4 bases from V and 1 base from J, the junction contained 9 bases not matched to a gene. CDR1 and CDR2 from the germline V gene are SGHNT and YYREEE (reference sequence). There are 16 residues in the CDR3. CDR3 coding DNA: TGTGCCAGCAGCCCAGACAGGGGCTACCGTAACTATGGCTACACCTTC. Protein sequence: CASSPDRGYRNYGYTF. Full variable domain (remainder filled in from reference TRBV5-4 and TRBJ1-2): ETGVTQSPTHLIKTRGQQVTLRCSSQSGHNTVSWYQQALGQGPQFIFQYYREEENGRGNFPPRFSGLQFPNYSSELNVNALELDDSALYLCASSPDRGYRNYGYTFGSGTRLTVV.

The J gene is TRBJ2-7, the V gene TRBV21-1; the table's TRBD1 call for D was not verified on the DNA. TRBV21-1 is a pseudogene. There are 17 residues in the CDR3. CDR3 DNA sequence: TGTGCCAGCAGCAAAGCCCCGTGGGGACAGGGGTATTACGAGCAGTACTTC. Encoded protein: CASSKAPWGQGYYEQYF.

The chain links TRBV7-9 to TRBJ1-2; a weak D match, TRBD1 (6 bases). Trimming pared 3 bases from V and 8 bases from J, leaving 16 bases between. The CDR3 extends over 14 amino acids. Germline CDR1 SEHNR, CDR2 FQNEAQ (reference sequence). The CDR3 spells CASSLGALQYGYTF. DNA for the CDR3: TGTGCCAGCAGCTTGGGGGCGCTCCAATACGGCTACACCTTC. The full variable domain, completed using reference TRBV7-9 and TRBJ1-2, is DTGVSQNPRHKITKRGQNVTFRCDPISEHNRLYWYRQTLGQGPEFLTYFQNEAQLEKSRLLSDRFSAERPKGSFSTLEIQRTEQGDSAMYLCASSLGALQYGYTFGSGTRLTVV.

This chain links TRBV28 with TRBJ2-6; D is perhaps TRBD1 (6 bases). Between the trimmed V and J ends, which lost 2 bases and 4 bases, there was a span of 9 bases. The CDR3 is 15 amino acids. Germline-derived CDR1 and CDR2 are MDHEN and SYDVKM. The CDR3 sequence is CASSLVGAGANVLTF. DNA for the CDR3: TGTGCCAGCAGTTTAGTGGGGGCCGGGGCCAACGTCCTGACTTTC.

V is TRBV7-2 and J is TRBJ2-3, with 7 bases matching TRBD2. The V segment lost 4 bases and the J segment 4 bases; nucleotides outside the gene matches: 2. This CDR3 region has 13 residues. Germline lookup yields CDR1 SGHTA and CDR2 FQGNSA. The CDR3 is CASSWEGSDTQYF. In DNA, the CDR3 is TGTGCCAGCAGCTGGGAGGGTTCAGATACGCAGTATTTT.

The chain joins TRBV19 to TRBJ1-3, with 8 bases aligning to TRBD1. Germline CDR1 and CDR2: LNHDA and SQIVND (reference sequence). J was trimmed by 3 bases and V by 5 bases; bases with no gene match: 6. The CDR3 is made up of 15 amino acids. The CDR3 region is CASSPSTGVGNTIYF. For the CDR3, the DNA is TGTGCCAGTAGTCCATCGACAGGGGTTGGAAACACCATATATTTT.

This clone appeared a few times. The chain is built from TRBV27 and TRBJ1-3, with D maybe TRBD1 (6 bases). The CDR3 covers 16 residues. Germline lookup yields CDR1 MNHEY and CDR2 SMNVEV (reference sequence). The ends were cut back, 5 bases at V and 0 bases at J, with 14 bases in the middle. DNA of the CDR3: TGTGCCAGCAGTAAAAGACAGGACCTCTCTGGAAACACCATATATTTT. Protein: CASSKRQDLSGNTIYF.

The chain employs TRBV5-4 and TRBJ2-7; TRBD1 matches at 9 bases. Germline V gene sequence: CDR1 SGHNT, CDR2 YYREEE (reference sequence). V trimming: 5 bases; J trimming: 3 bases; junction bases outside the gene matches: 12. The CDR3 has 16 amino acids. The CDR3 DNA is TGTGCCAGCAGTAAAAATACGGGACAGGGAGGCTACGAGCAGTACTTC. Residues: CASSKNTGQGGYEQYF.

The chain links TRBV6-5 to TRBJ1-5; the match to TRBD1 covers 7 bases. J gave up 4 bases and V 0 bases, and 3 bases lay outside the gene matches. CDR1 is MNHEY, CDR2 SVGAGI, per germline. The CDR3 sequence is 15 residues long. CDR3 nucleotide sequence: TGTGCCAGCAGTTACTCGCAGGGGGTTAATCAGCCCCAGCATTTT. Translation: CASSYSQGVNQPQHF.

J is TRBJ2-5 and V is TRBV10-1; 8 nucleotides match TRBD2. The germline gives CDR1 WNHNN, CDR2 SYGVQD (reference sequence). This CDR3 is built from 13 residues. With 8 bases clipped from V and 2 bases from J, the junction kept 4 bases outside the gene matches. The CDR3 DNA is TGCGCCAGCTCTAGCGGGTATCAAGAGACCCAGTACTTC. Residues: CASSSGYQETQYF.